Presented here are 6 T cell receptor beta chains from one specimen sequenced in a study of shared clonotypes between healthy human individuals. Here immunoSEQ multiplex PCR was the method, and the copy in TCRdb shows in-frame clones only, minus some. The profile covers hundreds of thousands of clones, with around 78% appearing a single time and approximately 12% taken by the ten largest. The sequencing input was PBMCs. These receptors all stem from a woman aged 40 to 50 in good health. Some clones in this sample may be carry-over from other donors' samples.

The chain carries TRBV21-1 and TRBJ1-1. TRBV21-1 is marked as a pseudogene. This CDR3 contains 15 residues. Here the CDR3 DNA reads TGTGCCAGCAGTTCGTGCTACACAATTCGCACTGAAGCTTTCTTT. Translated: CASSSCYTIRTEAFF.

This clone has just one count. The gene calls are TRBV29-1 and TRBJ2-5, with no clear D. This CDR3 is 13 amino acids long. The V and J ends lost 7 bases and 4 bases respectively, with 16 bases between them. Germline V gives CDR1 SQVTM, CDR2 ANQGSEA. The CDR3 region has the DNA TGCAGCGCAGTGGGGTGGGGTAGAGAGACCCAGTACTTC. This sequence encodes CSAVGWGRETQYF.

The chain uses TRBV7-9 and TRBJ1-6, with 8 bases lining up with TRBD1. The CDR3 length is 13 residues. CDR1 and CDR2 (germline): SEHNR, FQNEAQ (reference sequence). The V segment lost 8 bases and the J segment 7 bases; nucleotides outside the gene matches: 4. The CDR3 region is CASSGQDNSPLHF. Written as DNA, the CDR3 is TGTGCCAGCTCGGGACAGGACAATTCACCCCTCCACTTT.

This clone was detected only a few times. The CDR3 coding sequence is TGTGCCTGGAGTAAGGACAGGAACACTGAAGCTTTCTTT. Its translation: CAWSKDRNTEAFF. This chain connects TRBV30 to TRBJ1-1, with D perhaps matching TRBD1 (6 bases). The CDR3 totals 13 residues. Germline V lookup: CDR1 GTSNPN, CDR2 SVGIG (reference sequence). The ends were cut back, 2 bases at V and 1 base at J, with 8 bases in the middle.

The chain carries TRBV27 and TRBJ2-1; no clear D gene. The ends were cut back, 6 bases at V and 7 bases at J, with 19 bases in the middle. Per germline, CDR1 MNHEY and CDR2 SMNVEV (reference sequence). This CDR3 is built from 15 residues. The CDR3: CASSPFGRLGNEQFF. CDR3 in DNA: TGTGCCAGCAGCCCCTTTGGGCGATTGGGGAATGAGCAGTTCTTC.

This chain links TRBV2 with TRBJ2-7; 16 bases are a match to TRBD2. Germline V gene sequence: CDR1 SNHLY, CDR2 FYNNEI. CDR3 size: 16 residues. V lost 11 bases, J lost 0 bases, and 7 bases stayed unmatched. Here the CDR3 reads CALGTSGRGSSYEQYF. In DNA, the CDR3 is TGTGCCCTGGGGACTAGCGGGAGGGGGAGCTCCTACGAGCAGTACTTC. Complete variable domain (other parts from reference TRBV2 and TRBJ2-7): EPEVTQTPSHQVTQMGQEVILRCVPISNHLYFYWYRQILGQKVEFLVSFYNNEISEKSEIFDDQFSVERPDGSNFTLKIRSTKLEDSAMYFCALGTSGRGSSYEQYFGPGTRLTVT.